A selection of T cell receptor beta chains follows, all from one sample in a study of blood T cell repertoires in COVID-19. TCRdb's copy holds only in-frame clones and misses some; the assay was immunoSEQ multiplex PCR. This repertoire shows around 400,000 clones, around 87% found once; its top ten account for about 10%. Sequenced material: peripheral blood. The receptors come from a woman aged 25 to 39 with COVID-19, enrolled during active disease. CDR3s include the opening cysteine and the closing phenylalanine or tryptophan. D genes are given only for firm matches. Some rows have no size entry. The others give once, few or many, or a class for an expanded clone.

-	TRBJ1-2	16	TRBV5-1	TRBD1	CASSSGQGALGYGYTF	TGCGCCAGCAGCTCGGGACAGGGGGCTCTCGGCTATGGCTACACCTTC
once	TRBJ2-2	16	TRBV5-4	-	CASSLKLLTNTGELFF	TGTGCCAGCAGCTTGAAGTTACTGACGAACACCGGGGAGCTGTTTTTT
-	TRBJ2-2	15	TRBV11-2	TRBD2	CASSLVAGGTGELFF	TGTGCCAGCAGCTTAGTTGCGGGAGGGACCGGGGAGCTGTTTTTT
-	TRBJ2-2	17	TRBV4-3	-	CASSQDRGGLNTGELFF	TGCGCCAGCAGCCAAGATCGGGGTGGGCTTAATACCGGGGAGCTGTTTTTT
-	TRBJ1-2	13	TRBV7-3	TRBD1	CASSLGTGVGYTF	TGTGCCAGCAGCTTAGGGACAGGGGTTGGCTACACCTTC
-	TRBJ1-4	15	TRBV25-1	-	CASSEFGTGYEKLFF	TGTGCCAGCAGTGAATTTGGAACAGGGTATGAAAAACTGTTTTTT
once	TRBJ1-1	14	TRBV10-3	TRBD1	CAISSGTVNTEAFF	TGTGCCATCAGCTCCGGGACAGTGAACACTGAAGCTTTCTTT
-	TRBJ2-7	12	TRBV7-2	-	CASSLVAYEQYF	TGTGCCAGCAGCTTAGTCGCCTACGAGCAGTACTTC
-	TRBJ1-4	14	TRBV7-9	TRBD1	CASRRQGGGEKLFF	TGTGCCAGCAGACGACAGGGGGGTGGTGAAAAACTGTTTTTT
-	TRBJ2-1	14	TRBV7-3	-	CASSPGTVTNEQFF	TGTGCCAGCAGCCCCGGGACTGTGACCAATGAGCAGTTCTTC
-	TRBJ2-1	15	TRBV9	-	CASSVADSSYNEQFF	TGTGCCAGCAGCGTAGCCGATAGCTCCTACAATGAGCAGTTCTTC
few	TRBJ2-1	15	TRBV11-2	TRBD2	CASSSRLAGYNEQFF	TGTGCCAGCAGCTCTCGACTAGCGGGATACAATGAGCAGTTCTTC
-	TRBJ1-1	12	TRBV29-1	TRBD1	CSGDRVGTEAFF	TGCAGCGGGGACAGGGTGGGGACTGAAGCTTTCTTT
-	TRBJ2-2	17	TRBV7-8	TRBD1	CASSLPKGQVYTGELFF	TGTGCCAGCAGCTTACCGAAAGGACAGGTGTACACCGGGGAGCTGTTTTTT
once	TRBJ2-5	16	TRBV3-1/TRBV3-2	TRBD2	CASSQGARLAQETQYF	TGTGCCAGCAGCCAAGGAGCGAGACTAGCTCAAGAGACCCAGTACTTC
once	TRBJ2-7	13	TRBV11-2	-	CASSGSGFREQYF	TGTGCCAGCAGCGGGAGCGGATTTCGGGAGCAGTACTTC